The 27 T cell receptor beta chains below come from one sample, sequenced in a study of T cells after yellow fever vaccination. TCRdb reanalysed the 5' RACE reads using MiXCR and keeps one entry per CDR3 protein. The sample consists of 450,000 to 650,000 distinct CDR3 sequences, approximately 15% of them appearing once. Sequenced here: PBMCs, sampled on the day of the yellow fever booster vaccination. The receptors stem from a man younger than 40 who received the YFV17D yellow fever vaccine.

The chain employs TRBV19 and TRBJ2-1; 9 nucleotides line up with TRBD2. CDR3 length: 15 amino acids. With V trimmed by 7 bases and J by 6 bases, 10 bases remained unmatched. Germline lookup yields CDR1 LNHDA and CDR2 SQIVND (reference sequence). CDR3 loop: CASIPGGGRVNEQFF. CDR3 DNA: TGTGCCAGTATCCCGGGCGGCGGGAGGGTCAATGAGCAGTTCTTC.

The chain employs TRBV7-2 and TRBJ1-6, with D tentatively TRBD1 (6 bases). The CDR3 sequence is 15 residues long. CDR1 is SGHTA and CDR2 is FQGNSA in the germline V gene. The V end was cut by 1 base, the J end by 9 bases, with 13 bases between. The CDR3 DNA is TGTGCCAGCAGCTTAGGCGTGCAGGGGCGTTCACCCCTCCACTTT. Its translation is CASSLGVQGRSPLHF.

About this clonotype: It is likely a read error, because the conserved phenylalanine at the end of the CDR3 is missing. The limits of the CDR3 on the DNA are not certain, so only TCRdb's listed CDR3 is given. The V gene is TRBV5-1, the J gene TRBJ2-1; TRBD1, the table's D call, was not compared with the DNA. Germline assignment: CDR1 SGHRS and CDR2 YFSETQ. The CDR3 is 12 residues long, counting both termini. The CDR3 loop reads CASSSNTGAVML.

About this clonotype itself: In this CDR3 the conserved last residue, phenylalanine or tryptophan, is missing, so a read error is likely. V and J are TRBV7-4 and TRBJ2-7; unclear D gene. Trimming left V 5 bases short and J 7 bases short, with 15 bases between. Germline assignment: CDR1 SGHVT and CDR2 SQSDAQ. This CDR3 region has 13 residues. CDR3 residues: CASSGDSALEQYC. CDR3 bases: TGTGCCAGCAGCGGCGACTCAGCCCTGGAGCAGTACTGC.

This clonotype occurred a few times. The J gene is TRBJ2-3, the V gene TRBV2, with D perhaps being TRBD1 or TRBD2 (5 bases each). This CDR3 contains 15 residues. The V gene's germline CDR1 is SNHLY and CDR2 FYNNEI. The ends were cut back, 0 bases at V and 3 bases at J, with 10 bases in the middle. The CDR3 here is CASSEAGAATDTQYF. In DNA, the CDR3 is TGTGCCAGCAGTGAAGCCGGGGCGGCGACAGATACGCAGTATTTT.

The chain couples TRBV9 to TRBJ2-1; TRBD2 might be the D (5 bases). Germline values: CDR1 SGDLS, CDR2 YYNGEE. V was cut by 1 base and J by 4 bases, with 9 bases left in between. The length of the CDR3 is 14 residues. CDR3 loop: CASSVSGKYNEQFF. CDR3 nucleotide sequence: TGTGCCAGCAGCGTAAGCGGCAAATACAATGAGCAGTTCTTC.

The rearrangement uses TRBV5-4 and TRBJ2-1; 10 bases line up with TRBD2. The CDR3 covers 15 residues. V dropped 4 bases and J dropped 5; count of bases not matched to a gene: 6. CDR1 is SGHNT, CDR2 YYREEE, per germline (reference sequence). The CDR3 loop is CASSPWTSGDNEQFF. In DNA form, the CDR3 reads TGTGCCAGCAGCCCCTGGACTAGCGGAGACAATGAGCAGTTCTTC.

The sample holds a few counts of this clonotype. The chain is built from TRBV5-1 and TRBJ2-7; D gene ambiguous. The CDR3 spans 15 residues. V was trimmed by 4 bases and J by 1 base, leaving 15 bases between them. Germline V lookup: CDR1 SGHRS, CDR2 YFSETQ. CDR3 nucleotide sequence: TGCGCCAGCAGCCCCGCGGAAATTCGTTCCTACGAGCAGTACTTC. Translating it yields CASSPAEIRSYEQYF.

The V gene is TRBV18, the J gene TRBJ2-5; 10 bases are a match to TRBD2. With V trimmed by 5 bases and J by 2 bases, 5 bases remained unmatched. Germline-derived CDR1 and CDR2 are KGHSH and LQKENI. The CDR3 consists of 15 residues. CDR3 sequence (DNA): TGTGCCAGCTCATCCGAACTAGCGGGGCAAGAGACCCAGTACTTC. This gives the protein CASSSELAGQETQYF.

The chain links TRBV25-1 to TRBJ2-1, with TRBD2 as a possible D gene (6 bases). The V and J ends lost 3 bases and 9 bases respectively, with 21 bases between them. Germline V lookup: CDR1 MGHDK, CDR2 SYGVNS. The CDR3 length is 16 residues. CDR3: CASSETPQRVISEQFF. CDR3 DNA sequence: TGTGCCAGCAGTGAGACCCCCCAGCGGGTAATTAGTGAGCAGTTCTTC.

This clonotype showed up just a few times. The rearrangement uses TRBV24-1 and TRBJ1-5; D is undetermined. Per the germline V gene, CDR1 is KGHDR and CDR2 is SFDVKD. This CDR3 has 14 amino acids. The ends were cut back, 3 bases at V and 3 bases at J, with 8 bases in the middle. This CDR3 reads CATSDLDNNQPQHF. The CDR3, as DNA: TGTGCCACCAGTGATCTAGACAACAATCAGCCCCAGCATTTT.

The CDR3 here is CASSHLASGTDTQYF. DNA for the CDR3: TGTGCCAGCAGTCATCTAGCGAGTGGCACAGATACGCAGTATTTT. The J gene is TRBJ2-3, the V gene TRBV6-2 or TRBV6-3; weak D call: TRBD2 (6 bases). Germline CDR1 reads MNHEY; CDR2 reads SVGEGT. This CDR3 has 15 residues. V lost 5 bases to trimming and J lost 1 base, with 13 bases between them.

In its sample, this clonotype was seen a few times. J is TRBJ2-1 and V is TRBV7-9; D ambiguous. V was clipped by 4 bases and J by 8 bases, with 9 bases between them. The CDR3 runs 12 residues. Germline loops: CDR1 SEHNR, CDR2 FQNEAQ (reference sequence). DNA of the CDR3: TGTGCCAGCAGCTCACGCCTTGATGAGCAGTTCTTC. Amino acid sequence: CASSSRLDEQFF.

This clonotype was observed a few times. This chain joins TRBV5-1 and TRBJ2-5; D not resolved. CDR1 and CDR2 (germline): SGHRS, YFSETQ. CDR3 size: 13 residues. Trimming removed 4 bases from V and 10 bases from J, with 17 bases in between. The CDR3 spells CASSISRLGDQYF. The DNA of the CDR3 is TGCGCCAGCAGCATTTCTCGCTTGGGTGACCAGTACTTC. Full variable domain (rest looked up from reference TRBV5-1 and TRBJ2-5): KAGVTQTPRYLIKTRGQQVTLSCSPISGHRSVSWYQQTPGQGLQFLFEYFSETQRNKGNFPGRFSGRQFSNSRSEMNVSTLELGDSALYLCASSISRLGDQYFGPGTRLLVL.

There are a few counts of this clonotype. The chain employs TRBV10-3 and TRBJ2-5; tentatively, D is TRBD1 or TRBD2 (5 bases each). CDR3 length: 16 amino acids. The germline V and J ends were trimmed by 3 bases and 1 base, with 15 bases remaining between them. CDR1 is ENHRY and CDR2 is SYGVKD in the germline V gene. CDR3 loop: CAISEGERGVQETQYF. CDR3 DNA: TGTGCCATCAGTGAAGGGGAAAGGGGAGTCCAAGAGACCCAGTACTTC.

This clonotype was picked up a small number of times. The V call is TRBV5-1, the J call TRBJ2-5, with D perhaps matching TRBD2 (6 bases). Germline CDR1 is SGHRS and CDR2 is YFSETQ. Trimming took off 4 bases at V and 4 bases at J, with 20 bases between the two ends. The CDR3 sequence is 16 residues long. The CDR3 sequence is CASSRTGGTLGETQYF. The CDR3 DNA sequence: TGCGCCAGCAGCAGGACGGGCGGGACTCTTGGAGAGACCCAGTACTTC.

This rearrangement joins TRBV12-3 or TRBV12-4 to TRBJ2-7; 9 nucleotides agree with TRBD1. V lost 5 bases to trimming and J lost 5 bases; unmatched junction nucleotides: 10. The CDR3 spans 15 residues. DNA of the CDR3: TGTGCCAGCAGTCTAACAGGGGGCATGGAAAACGAGCAGTACTTC. It translates to CASSLTGGMENEQYF.

This clonotype has at least ten counts. The chain employs TRBV4-3 and TRBJ2-2; D gene uncertain. V was trimmed by 4 bases and J by 2 bases, leaving 26 bases between them. Germline V lookup: CDR1 LGHNA, CDR2 YSLEER. This CDR3 contains 20 residues. This CDR3 reads CASSLLFGQAKRLNTGELFF. The CDR3, as DNA: TGCGCCAGCAGCCTCCTTTTTGGTCAGGCAAAAAGATTAAACACCGGGGAGCTGTTTTTT.

This clonotype has more than one count but fewer than ten. V usage is TRBV20-1 and J usage is TRBJ2-5, with TRBD2 identical over 12 bases. There are 14 residues in the CDR3. CDR1 and CDR2 (germline): DFQATT, SNEGSKA (reference sequence). The J segment lost 6 bases and the V segment lost 4 bases, leaving 6 bases of the junction unmatched. The CDR3 is CSATLAGGPKTQYF. In DNA form, the CDR3 reads TGCAGTGCTACGCTAGCGGGAGGGCCAAAGACCCAGTACTTC.

The chain uses TRBV6-5 and TRBJ1-6, with TRBD1 as a possible D gene (5 bases). Germline CDR1 is MNHEY and CDR2 is SVGAGI. V shed 6 bases and J shed 6 bases, with 15 bases lying between them. There are 15 residues in the CDR3. The CDR3 here is CASSSTGLGNSPLHF. CDR3 in DNA: TGTGCCAGCAGCTCGACGGGGCTCGGTAATTCACCCCTCCACTTT.

V usage is TRBV4-3 and J usage is TRBJ2-7, with TRBD1 identical over 7 bases. CDR1 and CDR2 (germline): LGHNA, YSLEER. With V trimmed by 0 bases and J by 2 bases, 13 bases remained unmatched. This CDR3 is built from 18 residues. CDR3 protein: CASSQDGIRPGQTYEQYF. The CDR3 DNA reads as TGCGCCAGCAGCCAAGATGGCATAAGGCCGGGACAGACCTACGAGCAGTACTTC.

The V call is TRBV28, the J call TRBJ1-2; 8 positions agree with TRBD1. This CDR3 has 17 amino acids. CDR1 is MDHEN, CDR2 SYDVKM, per germline. V lost 4 bases, J lost 8 bases, and 18 bases stayed unmatched. This CDR3 is CASSSAGQEAAGGGYTF. CDR3 in DNA: TGTGCCAGCAGTTCCGCGGGACAGGAGGCCGCCGGGGGGGGCTACACCTTC.

The CDR3 region has the DNA TGTGCCAGCAGCCCGGACAGGGCTGGGGCCAACGTCCTGACTTTC. Its translation: CASSPDRAGANVLTF. J is TRBJ2-6 and V is TRBV7-2; 8 positions agree with TRBD1. CDR1 is SGHTA and CDR2 is FQGNSA in the germline V gene. The CDR3 is 15 residues long. V lost 5 bases and J lost 2; bases outside the gene matches: 2.

This clonotype was picked up a small number of times. The chain employs TRBV19 and TRBJ2-7; 11 nucleotides align to TRBD2. The CDR3 consists of 15 residues. Germline V gene sequence: CDR1 LNHDA, CDR2 SQIVND (reference sequence). The J segment lost 2 bases and the V segment lost 5 bases, leaving 5 bases of the junction unmatched. As DNA, the CDR3 is TGTGCCAGTAGTTTGACTAGCGGGGACGCCTACGAGCAGTACTTC. Its translation is CASSLTSGDAYEQYF.

This clonotype was found a few times. The chain recombines TRBV5-4 with TRBJ2-7, with 9 bases fitting TRBD2. Unmatched junction bases numbered 10, after V lost 4 bases and J lost 2 bases. Germline CDR1 and CDR2: SGHNT and YYREEE (reference sequence). This CDR3 has 16 amino acids. The chain's CDR3 is CASSPTPGTSPYEQYF. Written as DNA, the CDR3 is TGTGCCAGCAGCCCCACCCCCGGGACTAGCCCCTACGAGCAGTACTTC.

On this clonotype: An end of the junction differs from the germline gene, which may be a read error. This rearrangement joins TRBV19 to TRBJ2-5; 8 positions match TRBD1. Germline CDR1 LNHDA, CDR2 SQIVND (reference sequence). This CDR3 has 13 residues. For the CDR3, the DNA is TGTGTCAGTAGCCTTGACAGGGGAGAGACCCAGTACTTC. This encodes CVSSLDRGETQYF.

As for this clonotype: Mismatch with germline at one junction end may stem from a read error. The chain couples TRBV20-1 to TRBJ2-1, with TRBD1 identical over 8 bases. In germline, CDR1 is DFQATT, CDR2 SNEGSKA (reference sequence). The CDR3 sequence is 16 residues long. CDR3 protein: CSARDLAGGSHNEQFF. The CDR3 DNA follows: TGCAGTGCTAGAGATCTAGCAGGGGGCTCCCACAATGAGCAGTTCTTC.